This T cell receptor beta chain was identified during a study of T-cell reconstitution after alpha-beta-depleted transplantation in children. The CDR3 is made up of 12 amino acids. Unmatched junction bases numbered 6, after V lost 7 bases and J lost 6 bases. This clonotype was seen repeatedly, ten times or more. Preparing the TCRbeta library involved the use of unique molecular identifiers. TCRdb called the PCR reads again in MiXCR, with one record for every CDR3 protein. The sample contains almost 500,000 distinct CDR3 sequences, 12% of which appear only once. This sequence originates from a human donor who donated a stem cell graft to a child with combined immunodeficiency. This material consisted of PBMCs from the stem cell graft donor, taken from the stem cell graft. V usage is TRBV12-3 or TRBV12-4 and J usage is TRBJ2-7, with TRBD2 matching over 7 bases. As DNA, the CDR3 is TGTGCCAGCACCTCGACTAGCCTCGAGCAGTACTTC. Translated, it gives CASTSTSLEQYF.